This T cell receptor (beta chain) was recorded in a study of shared clonotypes between healthy human individuals. Using immunoSEQ multiplex PCR, the repertoire was profiled, and TCRdb retains in-frame clones only, with some absent. The sample includes about 1 million clones, around 74% of them seen just once. Notes on this clone: The antigen is not known.

General study results and limits: Only blood samples were collected, and tissue repertoires likely differ. Some clonotypes were shared by all four sorted-subset donors, while others were not shared. The non-shared ones had lower generation probabilities than the shared ones.

A CD45RA-negative memory subset and a CD45RA+ naive subset were separated from the CD4+ cells. The junction had 6 bases not matched to a gene; V was cut back by 5 bases and J by 9 bases. Germline CDR1 is SGHVS and CDR2 is FQNEAQ. The CDR3 spans 15 residues. This TCR came from a man younger than 35 in good health. The rearrangement uses TRBV7-8 and TRBJ2-1, with 14 bases identical to TRBD2. The sequenced material came from memory CD4+ T cells sorted from blood. The subset is: CD45RA-negative fraction. CDR3 protein: CASSPGTSGGREQFF. CDR3 sequence (DNA): TGTGCCAGCAGCCCTGGGACTAGCGGGGGCCGTGAGCAGTTCTTC. Drawing the rest from reference TRBV7-8 and TRBJ2-1, the complete variable domain is GAGVSQSPRYKVAKRGQDVALRCDPISGHVSLFWYQQALGQGPEFLTYFQNEAQLDKSGLPSDRFFAERPEGSVSTLKIQRTQQEDSAVYLCASSPGTSGGREQFFGPGTRLTVL.